This TCR beta chain came from a study of CD8+ T cells in alopecia areata. The wider study: Oral tofacitinib, 5 to 10 mg twice daily, was given in an open-label trial. Tofacitinib ran for 6 to 18 months before 6 months off drug.

Following extraction, RNA underwent reverse transcription to cDNA, which served as the sequencing template. Using immunoSEQ multiplex PCR, the repertoire was profiled, and TCRdb retains in-frame clones only, with some absent. The table lists under 300,000 clones, 60% of them singletons, with around 0.92% in the top ten. Findings and limits, study-wide: Among the top 100, expanded CD8+ clones were significantly decreased by tofacitinib, as was scalp clonality.

As regards this clone: The antigen is undetermined.

Treatment in this sample: oral pan-JAK inhibitor, 5-10 mg twice daily. The receptor was isolated from a human donor with alopecia areata. The input for sequencing was CD4+ T cells sorted from blood, taken around week 53, from a patient treated with tofacitinib.

In DNA form, the CDR3 reads TGCGCCAGCAGCTTGGACAACATTAACTCTGGGGCCAACGTCCTGACTTTC. This codes for CASSLDNINSGANVLTF. The chain is built from TRBV5-1 and TRBJ2-6; D is unclear. The germline gives CDR1 SGHRS, CDR2 YFSETQ. This CDR3 has 17 amino acids. Trimming left V 0 bases short and J 0 bases short, with 10 bases between.